The rows below give T cell receptor beta chains drawn from one sample of a study of CD8 T cells in Susac syndrome. In TCRdb, the immunoSEQ multiplex PCR reads were re-called with MiXCR into one record per CDR3 protein. Seen here are 130,000 to 150,000 distinct CDR3 sequences, approximately 93% observed once, and the top ten hold 0.07% to 0.1%. The sample consisted of CD4+ T cells from PBMCs. The receptors here all came from a human donor in good health. The CDR3 runs from the conserved cysteine through the conserved F or W. The order of the fields is D gene, J gene, clone size, V gene, CDR3 DNA, CDR3 protein. D genes are given only for firm matches. For some rows the clone size is stated as once, few or many, or as a class when expanded; others skip it.

>.|TRBJ2-1|.|TRBV14
TGTGCCAGCAGCCAAGTACGTAACAATGAGCAGTTCTTC
CASSQVRNNEQFF
>.|TRBJ2-7|.|TRBV12-3/TRBV12-4
TGTGCCAGCAGTTTACAGGGGGGTTCCTACGAGCAGTACTTC
CASSLQGGSYEQYF
>.|TRBJ2-5|.|TRBV2
TGTGCCAGCGATCGAACTCTCGTAGGGACCCAGTACTTC
CASDRTLVGTQYF
>TRBD2|TRBJ2-3|once|TRBV19
TGTGCCAGTAGGACTAGCGGGGTCACAGATACGCAGTATTTT
CASRTSGVTDTQYF
>TRBD1|TRBJ2-7|once|TRBV7-8
TGTGCCAGCAGCTCGGACAGGATTTCTTACGGGCAGTACTTC
CASSSDRISYGQYF
>.|TRBJ2-2|.|TRBV24-1
TGTGCCACCAGTGATTTGCAAAGGCGGGGGAACACCGGGGAGCTGTTTTTT
CATSDLQRRGNTGELFF
>TRBD2|TRBJ2-2|.|TRBV10-1
TGCGCCAGCACCCCTAGACTAGCGGAGAACACCGGGGAGCTGTTTTTT
CASTPRLAENTGELFF
>TRBD2|TRBJ2-5|few|TRBV12-3/TRBV12-4
TGTGCCAGCAGTCCGGGACTAGCGGGAGGACAAGAGACCCAGTACTTC
CASSPGLAGGQETQYF
>TRBD1|TRBJ2-7|.|TRBV19
TGTGCCAGTAGTATGGTCCCCGGGACAGGGGAAGCCGAGCAGTACTTC
CASSMVPGTGEAEQYF
>TRBD1|TRBJ1-2|.|TRBV4-2
TGTGCCAGCAGCCGAGCCACGACAGGGGGCAATGGCTACACCTTC
CASSRATTGGNGYTF
>.|TRBJ2-1|.|TRBV4-1
TGCGCCAGCAGCGACTGGCAGGGGTTATACAATGAGCAGTTCTTC
CASSDWQGLYNEQFF
>TRBD2|TRBJ2-1|.|TRBV3-1
TGTGCCAGCAGCCGCATCCCGGGACTAGCGGGAGGCAATGAGCAGTTCTTC
CASSRIPGLAGGNEQFF
>.|TRBJ1-1|.|TRBV10-1
TGCGCCAGCAGTGAGTCAGGGGCCACTGAAGCTTTCTTT
CASSESGATEAFF
>.|TRBJ2-7|.|TRBV3-1
TGTGCCAGCAGCCAAGTAACCTCGAGCTCCTACGAGCAGTACTTC
CASSQVTSSSYEQYF
>TRBD2|TRBJ2-5|.|TRBV3-1
TGTGCCAGCAGCCAAGTGAAGACTAGCGGGAGAATAGAGACCCAGTACTTC
CASSQVKTSGRIETQYF
>.|TRBJ2-5|.|TRBV11-2
TGTGCCAGCAGCAGTCAGGACAGTCTGGGGGAGACCCAGTACTTC
CASSSQDSLGETQYF
>.|TRBJ2-3|once|TRBV12-3/TRBV12-4
TGTGCCAGCAGTTTAGTGGCCCACTATGGGGCAGATACGCAGTATTTT
CASSLVAHYGADTQYF
>TRBD1|TRBJ1-1|.|TRBV2
TGTGCCAGCAGTGAGCAGACAGGGGACACTGAAGCTTTCTTT
CASSEQTGDTEAFF
>.|TRBJ2-7|.|TRBV20-1
.
CSARDPVGQGAF